This T cell receptor (beta chain) was recovered during a study of blood T cells in healthy people across ages. Primed by a sample-barcoded 5' primer and a J-beta primer mix, a second PCR proceeded for about 7 to 11 cycles. TCRdb re-called the 5' RACE reads through MiXCR, storing one row per CDR3 protein. The sample carries roughly 800,000 distinct CDR3 sequences, roughly 25% recorded once. Between the trimmed V and J ends, which lost 6 bases and 7 bases, there was a span of 15 bases. The CDR3 is 13 residues long. The germline gives CDR1 SQVTM, CDR2 ANQGSEA. In the case of this clonotype: No antigen is known for it.

Study-wide points: In older individuals, TCR beta diversity per million T cells was lower, falling roughly linearly with age.

The same sample was also used in a study of T cells of mothers and their children. That paper states: Over 8.5 million reads per mother and roughly 3 million per child were obtained.

The sequencing sample was made of blood. The rearrangement joins TRBV29-1 to TRBJ2-2; possible D gene TRBD1, 6 bases. This receptor was identified in a boy younger than 18 in good health. CDR3 sequence: CSVDGQRDGELFF. Written as DNA, the CDR3 is TGCAGCGTGGATGGACAGAGGGACGGGGAGCTGTTTTTT.